The entry that follows covers one T cell receptor beta chain sequence. Its antigen remains unknown. The sample is drawn from a study of cytomegalovirus exposure and HLA in healthy donors. Findings of the study overall: In a later analysis, compared with equally common non-associated chains, HLA-associated beta chains were more expanded. Across all donors, roughly uniform sequencing depth was an assumption of the presence/absence analyses.

PCR amplification relied on 60 Vbeta primers (plus 13 Jbeta primers). Using immunoSEQ multiplex PCR, the repertoire was profiled, and TCRdb retains in-frame clones only, with some absent. The repertoire consists of some 140,000 clones, with around 74% occurring once and the leading ten covering over 2.5%. Between the trimmed V and J ends, which lost 5 bases and 10 bases, there was a span of 17 bases. The CDR3 spans 13 residues. Per the germline V gene, CDR1 is MNHEY and CDR2 is SVGAGI. Input material: PBMCs. The clonotype comes from a man aged 18 to 35 in good health and CMV-seronegative. The chain recombines TRBV6-5 with TRBJ1-2; possible D gene TRBD1, 6 bases. CDR3 nucleotides: TGTGCCAGCAGTGAAGATCACAGGGTACCCTACACCTTC. This translates into CASSEDHRVPYTF.